This entry lists 22 T cell receptor beta chains sequenced from one sample in a study of blood T cell repertoires in COVID-19 (dated by TCRdb to about 2020). Library method: the immunoSEQ multiplex PCR assay. The source is immuneACCESS, and TCRdb retained only in-frame sequences with V and J called. Part of the clones is not carried over; for the studies checked, unresolved V genes explain less than half of this, and the remainder is unexplained. The sample table shows about 81,000 clones, and roughly 86% are seen once. The top ten clonotypes cover 7% to 9.5% of the sample. Sequencing was carried out using peripheral blood. Every receptor here comes from a human donor in a cohort sampled during active COVID-19.

The chain is built from TRBV29-1 and TRBJ1-5, with 8 nucleotides matching TRBD1. The germline gives CDR1 SQVTM, CDR2 ANQGSEA. This CDR3 spans 14 amino acids. The V and J ends lost 6 bases and 5 bases, in that order; junction bases with no gene match: 9. DNA for the CDR3: TGCAGCGTCTCTACAGGGGGTGGCGATCAGCCCCAGCATTTT. Residues: CSVSTGGGDQPQHF.

This clone has ten or more counts. Additional DNA sequences in this sample encode the identical CDR3. The gene calls are TRBV5-4 and TRBJ2-7; 8 nucleotides align to TRBD2. The CDR3 runs to 14 residues. The germline CDR1 and CDR2 sequences are SGHNT and YYREEE (reference sequence). Unmatched junction bases numbered 2, after V lost 0 bases and J lost 3 bases. CDR3 sequence: CASSLGRGGYEQYF. CDR3 nucleotides: TGTGCCAGCAGCTTGGGACGGGGGGGCTACGAGCAGTACTTC. Based on the CDR3 plus reference TRBV5-4 and TRBJ2-7, the full variable domain is ETGVTQSPTHLIKTRGQQVTLRCSSQSGHNTVSWYQQALGQGPQFIFQYYREEENGRGNFPPRFSGLQFPNYSSELNVNALELDDSALYLCASSLGRGGYEQYFGPGTRLTVT.

The chain couples TRBV5-4 to TRBJ2-3, with D possibly being TRBD1 (6 bases). The CDR3 loop spans 14 amino acids. Germline V gives CDR1 SGHNT, CDR2 YYREEE (reference sequence). Trimming cost V 3 bases and J 2 bases, with 10 bases left between them. CDR3 nucleotides: TGTGCCAGCAGCTACGGGACAAACACAGATACGCAGTATTTT. The encoded protein is CASSYGTNTDTQYF.

This chain joins TRBV30 and TRBJ1-2, with TRBD1 identical over 8 bases. With V trimmed by 4 bases and J by 2 bases, 6 bases remained unmatched. The CDR3 is 14 amino acids. CDR1 and CDR2 from the germline V gene are GTSNPN and SVGIG (reference sequence). CDR3 coding DNA: TGTGCCTGGACCCGGACAGGGCAGAACTATGGCTACACCTTC. The encoded protein is CAWTRTGQNYGYTF.

This clone was observed a handful of times. The chain has TRBV12-3 or TRBV12-4 and TRBJ1-5; D gene uncertain. This CDR3 region has 12 residues. Trimming removed 6 bases from V and 3 bases from J, with 6 bases in between. The CDR3 nucleotides read TGTGCCAGCAGCAGTGACAATCAGCCCCAGCATTTT. Translation gives CASSSDNQPQHF.

The chain employs TRBV4-1 and TRBJ1-5; possibly TRBD1 for D (6 bases). The CDR3 spans 16 residues. The V end was cut by 1 base, the J end by 0 bases, with 10 bases between. Germline assignment: CDR1 MGHRA and CDR2 YSYEKL. The CDR3 spells CASSQGTVYSNQPQHF. DNA for the CDR3: TGCGCCAGCAGCCAAGGGACAGTTTATAGCAATCAGCCCCAGCATTTT.

This clone appeared once. This chain links TRBV5-8 with TRBJ1-5; TRBD1 aligns across 7 bases. Germline V gene sequence: CDR1 SGHTS, CDR2 YDEGEE. This CDR3 has 15 amino acids. V lost 2 bases and J lost 7; bases outside the gene matches: 9. CDR3 protein: CASSFSDRERQPQHF. CDR3 bases: TGTGCCAGCAGCTTCTCAGACAGGGAACGGCAGCCCCAGCATTTT.

J is TRBJ1-1 and V is TRBV10-1; tentative D call: TRBD1 (5 bases). CDR1 and CDR2 from the germline V gene are WNHNN and SYGVQD (reference sequence). This CDR3 contains 14 residues. Trimming took 5 bases from V and 4 from J, leaving 14 bases between them. This CDR3 is CASSIKQAGTEAFF. In DNA, the CDR3 is TGCGCCAGCAGTATTAAACAGGCAGGCACTGAAGCTTTCTTT.

This sequence joins TRBV5-4 and TRBJ2-1, with 9 bases aligning to TRBD2. Germline V gives CDR1 SGHNT, CDR2 YYREEE (reference sequence). Losses at the gene ends were 2 bases for V and 5 bases for J; bases not matched to a gene: 14. CDR3 length: 18 amino acids. In DNA form, the CDR3 reads TGTGCCAGCAGCTTTTTAGCGGGGGCGCTGGGTGGACACAATGAGCAGTTCTTC. It codes for CASSFLAGALGGHNEQFF.

This clone was picked up a small number of times. In the same sample, other DNA sequences code for this CDR3. The chain recombines TRBV12-3 or TRBV12-4 with TRBJ1-1; possibly TRBD1 for D (5 bases). The CDR3 sequence is 13 residues long. V was trimmed by 3 bases and J by 4 bases, leaving 9 bases between them. The CDR3 protein is CASSLRGGTEAFF. The CDR3 DNA reads TGTGCCAGCAGTTTGAGGGGAGGCACTGAAGCTTTCTTT.

This chain links TRBV7-6 with TRBJ2-2, with 9 bases aligning to TRBD1. The germline gives CDR1 SGHVS, CDR2 FNYEAQ. The CDR3 sequence is 21 residues long. Germline trimming cut 4 bases from V and 0 bases from J; bases unmatched to any gene: 18. This CDR3 is CASSSSIPGTGRDSNTGELFF. CDR3 coding DNA: TGTGCCAGCAGCTCCTCAATCCCCGGGACAGGGAGAGATTCGAACACCGGGGAGCTGTTTTTT.

For the CDR3, the DNA is TGTGCCAGCGAGACCGGGACTAGCGTCCGGGAGCTGTTTTTT. It specifies CASETGTSVRELFF. The chain links TRBV2 to TRBJ2-2, with TRBD2 matching 10 bases. With V trimmed by 8 bases and J by 9 bases, 9 bases remained unmatched. The CDR3 extends over 14 amino acids. Germline CDR1 is SNHLY and CDR2 is FYNNEI. Full variable domain (outside the CDR3, taken from reference TRBV2 and TRBJ2-2): EPEVTQTPSHQVTQMGQEVILRCVPISNHLYFYWYRQILGQKVEFLVSFYNNEISEKSEIFDDQFSVERPDGSNFTLKIRSTKLEDSAMYFCASETGTSVRELFFGEGSRLTVL.

The chain combines TRBV15 with TRBJ2-2, with D tentatively TRBD2 (6 bases). The CDR3 totals 20 residues. Germline lookup yields CDR1 LNHNV and CDR2 YYDKDF (reference sequence). The germline V and J ends were trimmed by 1 base and 5 bases, with 26 bases remaining between them. The CDR3 here is CATSRGLGKSGAGRTGELFF. In nucleotides, the CDR3 is TGTGCCACCAGCAGAGGACTGGGCAAATCCGGAGCGGGTCGGACCGGGGAGCTGTTTTTT.

The chain has TRBV18 and TRBJ1-1; TRBD1 might be the D (6 bases). CDR1 and CDR2 from the germline V gene are KGHSH and LQKENI. This CDR3 has 18 residues. Trimming took 3 bases from V and 0 from J, leaving 20 bases between them. The CDR3 coding sequence is TGTGCCAGCTCACCCCGAGACCCAGCGGGGGCCATGAACACTGAAGCTTTCTTT. Amino acids: CASSPRDPAGAMNTEAFF.

This clone was seen only once. CDR3 loop: CATRRPGGFEQYF. The CDR3 coding sequence is TGTGCCACCCGGCGTCCAGGGGGCTTCGAGCAGTACTTC. The V and J genes are TRBV10-3 and TRBJ2-7, with 8 bases fitting TRBD1. CDR3 length equals 13 residues. In germline, CDR1 is ENHRY, CDR2 SYGVKD. Trimming at V came to 10 bases and at J to 6 bases, leaving 11 bases not matched to a gene.

The chain couples TRBV6-5 to TRBJ1-1; 7 bases fit TRBD1. Germline CDR1 and CDR2: MNHEY and SVGAGI. Losses at the gene ends were 7 bases for V and 5 bases for J; bases not matched to a gene: 10. The CDR3 totals 14 residues. CDR3 sequence reads: CASTRQGGRTEAFF. The DNA of the CDR3 is TGTGCCAGCACCCGACAGGGAGGAAGAACTGAAGCTTTCTTT.

The chain employs TRBV6-6 and TRBJ2-2, with a weak D call TRBD1 (6 bases). The CDR3 has 16 residues. Germline CDR1 is MNHNY and CDR2 is SVGAGI (reference sequence). Trimming pared 3 bases from V and 1 base from J, leaving 12 bases between. CDR3 coding DNA: TGTGCCAGCAGTTATACAGGGCTCGAGAACACCGGGGAGCTGTTTTTT. Translated, it gives CASSYTGLENTGELFF.

The chain employs TRBV18 and TRBJ1-4; 7 bases are shared with TRBD1. This CDR3 has 14 residues. V trimming: 3 bases; J trimming: 8 bases; junction bases outside the gene matches: 6. The germline V gene encodes CDR1 KGHSH and CDR2 LQKENI. CDR3: CASSPRQGGEKLFF. The CDR3 DNA follows: TGTGCCAGCTCACCCCGACAGGGTGGCGAAAAACTGTTTTTT.

This chain connects TRBV6-1 to TRBJ1-6, with D possibly matching TRBD1 (6 bases). The CDR3 totals 16 residues. Trimming took off 4 bases at V and 9 bases at J, with 19 bases between the two ends. CDR1 is MNHNS and CDR2 is SASEGT in the germline V gene. CDR3 amino acids: CASSALPRTDASPLHF. CDR3 DNA: TGTGCCAGCAGTGCCTTGCCGCGGACAGATGCTTCACCCCTCCACTTT.

This clone was counted only a few times. The chain combines TRBV5-1 with TRBJ2-6; no clear D gene. This CDR3 spans 17 amino acids. V was cut by 3 bases and J by 0 bases, with 13 bases left in between. CDR1 SGHRS and CDR2 YFSETQ come from the germline V gene. The CDR3 region is CASSSPPKSSGANVLTF. As DNA, the CDR3 is TGCGCCAGCAGCTCGCCCCCCAAGAGCTCTGGGGCCAACGTCCTGACTTTC.

V usage is TRBV4-1 and J usage is TRBJ1-5; D gene ambiguous. The CDR3 has 15 amino acids. Germline CDR1 and CDR2: MGHRA and YSYEKL. V was clipped by 0 bases and J by 0 bases, with 6 bases between them. CDR3 sequence: CASSQEASSNQPQHF. Here the CDR3 DNA reads TGCGCCAGCAGCCAAGAAGCGAGTAGCAATCAGCCCCAGCATTTT.

The rearrangement joins TRBV2 to TRBJ1-5; 12 bases align to TRBD1. The ends lost 6 bases at V and 1 base at J; junction bases unmatched: 10. The germline V gene has CDR1 SNHLY and CDR2 FYNNEI. The CDR3 covers 18 residues. This CDR3 reads CASRTGTGGSSSNQPQHF. CDR3 nucleotides: TGTGCCAGCAGAACCGGGACAGGGGGCTCTTCGAGCAATCAGCCCCAGCATTTT.